This T cell receptor (beta chain) came from a study of T cell responses to AZD1222 COVID-19 vaccine. Remarks on this clone: Its antigen is not identified. Compared with germline, one end of the junction differs, possibly owing to a read error.

Germline V gene sequence: CDR1 SGHRS, CDR2 YFSETQ. The CDR3 consists of 13 residues. Produced via immunoSEQ multiplex PCR; TCRdb's table is partial and in-frame only. The data contain some 150,000 clones, 70% to 90% of them singletons. Study-wide results and limits: All repertoire sampling was performed exclusively after the peak T cell response. Only a handful of AZD1222 recipients, six or seven in all, had baseline seropositivity.

Sequencing used peripheral blood, obtained on day 0 of AZD1222 vaccination. The V call is TRBV5-1, the J call TRBJ2-7; D might be TRBD1 or TRBD2, each matching 5 bases. This receptor was identified in an adult in good health. The CDR3 sequence: CASSVGPSSEQYF. The CDR3 nucleotides are TGCGCCAGCAGCGTGGGACCCTCCTCCGAGCAGTACTTC.